A single sample is the source of the 7 T cell receptor beta chains below, sequenced in a study of T-cell memory formation after mild COVID-19. Via MiXCR, TCRdb re-called the 5' RACE reads, giving one row per CDR3 protein. The sample gives some 150,000 distinct CDR3 sequences, over 6% of which show up once; more than 2% is in the top ten. Sequencing was performed on PBMCs or a T cell subset sorted from them (not recorded which). Receptors originate from an adult woman who had mild COVID-19 (a few samples of this study predate the infection). Cell type and time point are not known.

This clonotype occurred a few times. The chain uses TRBV3-1 and TRBJ2-1; D is undetermined. This CDR3 has 12 residues. Germline CDR1 reads LGHDT; CDR2 reads YNNKEL (reference sequence). The ends were cut back, 1 base at V and 5 bases at J, with 3 bases in the middle. The CDR3 region has the DNA TGTGCCAGCAGCCAAGTTAACAATGAGCAGTTCTTC. It codes for CASSQVNNEQFF.

This clonotype occurred many times. The chain joins TRBV20-1 to TRBJ2-1, with TRBD2 matching over 12 bases. With 1 base clipped from V and 0 bases from J, the junction kept 4 bases outside the gene matches. Germline V gene lookup returns CDR1 DFQATT and CDR2 SNEGSKA (reference sequence). There are 17 residues in the CDR3. The CDR3 DNA follows: TGCAGTGCTAGAGGACTAGCGGGAGTCGTCTCCTACAATGAGCAGTTCTTC. Translating gives CSARGLAGVVSYNEQFF.

The chain links TRBV7-8 to TRBJ1-1; 7 bases agree with TRBD1. J lost 9 bases, V lost 5 bases, and 9 bases had no gene match. The CDR3 extends over 13 amino acids. Germline values: CDR1 SGHVS, CDR2 FQNEAQ. The CDR3 bases are TGTGCCAGCAGCCCAGACAGGGATCGAAAAGCTTTCTTT. Its protein product is CASSPDRDRKAFF.

This clonotype has a count of ten or more. V gene TRBV30 combines with J gene TRBJ2-3; a weak D match, TRBD2 (6 bases). The V end lost 5 bases, the J end lost 3 bases, and 15 bases lay between the germline ends. This CDR3 region has 14 residues. The germline CDR1 and CDR2 sequences are GTSNPN and SVGIG (reference sequence). CDR3 sequence reads: CAWRGLHRTDTQYF. Here the CDR3 DNA reads TGTGCCTGGCGGGGACTGCACAGGACAGATACGCAGTATTTT.

The J gene is TRBJ1-2, the V gene TRBV4-3; D unresolved. CDR1 is LGHNA and CDR2 is YSLEER in the germline V gene. V lost 2 bases to trimming and J lost 5 bases, with 12 bases between them. This CDR3 is 14 amino acids long. CDR3 DNA: TGCGCCAGCAGCCAAAAATCCGGGGTGTATGGCTACACCTTC. Protein product: CASSQKSGVYGYTF.

This clonotype appeared many times. V usage is TRBV30 and J usage is TRBJ2-5; D gene unclear. V was shortened by 0 bases and J by 8 bases, with 7 bases between the two germline ends. The germline gives CDR1 GTSNPN, CDR2 SVGIG (reference sequence). CDR3 length: 11 residues. CDR3 in amino acids: CAWSVGPTQYF. In DNA, the CDR3 is TGTGCCTGGAGTGTGGGTCCTACCCAGTACTTC.

This clonotype was seen ten or more times. The CDR3 here is CASSYKTPTQGTKLGDTQYF. CDR3 coding DNA: TGTGCCAGCAGTTATAAGACCCCCACTCAAGGGACAAAATTAGGAGATACGCAGTATTTT. The chain recombines TRBV6-2 or TRBV6-3 with TRBJ2-3; D is perhaps TRBD1 (6 bases). The CDR3 sequence is 20 residues long. Trimming removed 3 bases at V and 5 bases at J, with 30 bases between. Germline V lookup: CDR1 MNHEY, CDR2 SVGEGT.